The 6 T cell receptor beta chains given below trace back to one sample, sequenced in a study of CD8 T cells in acute hepatitis C reinfection. Time point denoted: acute HCV infection, within 168 days of estimated infection date. Hepatitis C virus-specific T cells were sequenced directly ex vivo without in vitro expansion. The assay was immunoSEQ multiplex PCR, and TCRdb's table has in-frame clones only and misses some. In the table there are 3,000 to 5,000 clones, around 41% of which are singletons. Study results and limitations: All groups preferentially used TRBV04 and TRBV06, which was not due to overrepresentation in the naive pool.

The source material was HCV NS3-1073 tetramer-sorted CD8+ T cells from PBMCs, sampled during acute infection. The receptors stem from a man aged 30-40 years with chronic hepatitis C.

This clone is medium-sized within its sample. The chain carries TRBV4-2 and TRBJ2-2; the match to TRBD2 covers 8 bases. CDR3 length: 16 amino acids. Trimming removed 4 bases from V and 6 bases from J; junction bases left unmatched: 10. Per germline, CDR1 LGHNA and CDR2 YNFKEQ. The CDR3 reads CASSPEPGGAPGELFF. The CDR3, as DNA: TGTGCCAGCAGCCCAGAACCCGGGGGGGCCCCCGGGGAGCTGTTTTTT.

This chain links TRBV6-1 with TRBJ2-7, with 9 bases identical to TRBD1. Germline V gene lookup returns CDR1 MNHNS and CDR2 SASEGT. The CDR3 has 15 amino acids. V gave up 1 base and J gave up 3 bases; unmatched junction bases: 4. This chain's CDR3 is CASSEVGQGHYEQYF. CDR3 bases: TGTGCCAGCAGTGAAGTGGGACAGGGACACTACGAGCAGTACTTC.

The chain links TRBV4-2 to TRBJ2-5; 11 bases match TRBD2. With the DNA end fitting TRBJ2-7 better, the J assignment may be wrong. The CDR3 extends over 15 amino acids. The V gene's germline CDR1 is LGHNA and CDR2 YNFKEQ. The CDR3 sequence: CASNPGLAAPYEQYF. CDR3 DNA sequence: TGTGCCAGCAACCCGGGACTAGCGGCACCCTACGAGCAGTACTTC.

The chain couples TRBV7-8 to TRBJ2-7, with 9 positions matching TRBD2. The CDR3 length is 16 residues. V lost 5 bases and J lost 3; bases outside the gene matches: 11. Germline V gene lookup returns CDR1 SGHVS and CDR2 FQNEAQ. CDR3 protein: CASSQELAGANYEQYF. The CDR3 nucleotides read TGTGCCAGCAGCCAAGAGTTAGCGGGGGCCAACTACGAGCAGTACTTC. Full variable domain (remainder filled in from reference TRBV7-8 and TRBJ2-7): GAGVSQSPRYKVAKRGQDVALRCDPISGHVSLFWYQQALGQGPEFLTYFQNEAQLDKSGLPSDRFFAERPEGSVSTLKIQRTQQEDSAVYLCASSQELAGANYEQYFGPGTRLTVT.

The chain joins TRBV16 to TRBJ2-3, with D unclear. This CDR3 region has 17 residues. Germline lookup yields CDR1 KGHSY and CDR2 FQNENV. The V and J ends lost 0 bases and 2 bases respectively, with 15 bases between them. The CDR3 protein is CASSQSVGLPLTDTQYF. The DNA for the CDR3 is TGTGCCAGCAGCCAATCTGTCGGGCTACCACTCACAGATACGCAGTATTTT.

This clone is classed as medium-sized. The chain uses TRBV4-1 and TRBJ2-7, with 10 bases matching TRBD1. Germline V CDR1 and CDR2: MGHRA, YSYEKL. The length of the CDR3 is 17 residues. Losses at the gene ends were 0 bases for V and 2 bases for J; bases not matched to a gene: 7. The chain's CDR3 is CASSQDEGTGAPYEQYF. The CDR3 nucleotides are TGCGCCAGCAGCCAAGATGAAGGGACAGGGGCCCCCTACGAGCAGTACTTC.